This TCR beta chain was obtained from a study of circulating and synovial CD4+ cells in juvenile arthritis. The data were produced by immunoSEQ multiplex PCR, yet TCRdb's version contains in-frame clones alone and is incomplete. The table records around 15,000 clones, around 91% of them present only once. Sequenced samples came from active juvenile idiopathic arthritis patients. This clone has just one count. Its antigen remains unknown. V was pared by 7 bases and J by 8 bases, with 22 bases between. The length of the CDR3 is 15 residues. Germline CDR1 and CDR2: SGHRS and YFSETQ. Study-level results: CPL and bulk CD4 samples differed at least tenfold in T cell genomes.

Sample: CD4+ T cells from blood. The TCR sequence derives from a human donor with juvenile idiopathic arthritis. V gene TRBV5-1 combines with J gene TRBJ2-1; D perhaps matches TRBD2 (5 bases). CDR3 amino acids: CASRGWGVGSDEQFF. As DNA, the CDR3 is TGCGCCAGCCGGGGTTGGGGAGTGGGATCGGATGAGCAGTTCTTC.